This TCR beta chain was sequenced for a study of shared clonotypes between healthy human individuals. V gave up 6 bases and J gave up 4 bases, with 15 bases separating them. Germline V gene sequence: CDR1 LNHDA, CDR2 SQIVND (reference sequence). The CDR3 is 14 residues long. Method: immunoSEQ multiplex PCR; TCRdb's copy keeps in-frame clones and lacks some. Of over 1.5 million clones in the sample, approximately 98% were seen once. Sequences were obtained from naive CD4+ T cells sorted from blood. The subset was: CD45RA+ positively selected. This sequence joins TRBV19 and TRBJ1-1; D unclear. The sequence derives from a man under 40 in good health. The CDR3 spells CASRSHGVSTEAFF. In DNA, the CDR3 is TGTGCCAGTAGGTCACACGGGGTGAGCACTGAAGCTTTCTTT.